The present T cell receptor (beta chain) was sequenced within a study of cytotoxic CD8 clonotypes in ibrutinib-treated CLL. About the study: Overall, about 25 responses were partial and 2 complete; following median roughly 70 months, about 14 patients stayed remitted and about 12 progressed.

V lost 7 bases, J lost 6 bases, and 13 bases lay in between. Germline V gene sequence: CDR1 MDHEN, CDR2 SYDVKM. The CDR3 runs 13 residues. Extraction of roughly 2 micrograms of genomic DNA from cryopreserved PBMCs supplied material for TCR beta libraries. Assay: immunoSEQ multiplex PCR; the TCRdb copy retains only in-frame clones and omits some. Of about 140,000 clones in the sample, roughly 90% were seen once. The material was PBMCs, obtained after 12 months of ibrutinib treatment. The clonotype comes from a human donor with chronic lymphocytic leukemia. The rearrangement links TRBV28 to TRBJ2-1; unclear D gene. The CDR3: CASTPGRSNEQFF. The DNA for the CDR3 is TGTGCCAGCACCCCCGGACGAAGCAATGAGCAGTTCTTC.